This section outlines one T cell receptor beta chain sequence together with its context. What it binds is not known. Sequencing used immunoSEQ multiplex PCR; TCRdb keeps in-frame clones, though not all of them. The sample records roughly 130,000 clones, 75% to 90% being singletons. The sample belongs to a study of T cell responses to AZD1222 COVID-19 vaccine. For the study at large: Pooling was applied to second doses at about 4 or about 12 weeks. Study results and caveats: Across the whole spike, CD4 TCRs peaked at regions 160-218 and 743-854. Clonal diversity may have been underestimated, and the donors were mostly white British, with more females than males. Samples come after the peak T cell response, not at day 14.

The V and J ends lost 2 bases and 3 bases respectively, with 5 bases between them. CDR3 length: 11 residues. Germline V lookup: CDR1 GTSNPN, CDR2 SVGIG (reference sequence). The receptor comes from an adult in good health. The V call is TRBV30, the J call TRBJ2-7; no definite D call. The sequences come from peripheral blood, collected on day 0 of AZD1222 vaccination. This CDR3 reads CAWSINYEQYF. The CDR3 DNA is TGTGCCTGGAGTATTAACTACGAGCAGTACTTC.